This T cell receptor beta chain was documented in a study of shared T cell receptors in the human thymus. Germline CDR1 and CDR2: MNHNS and SASEGT. With 1 base removed from V and 0 bases from J, the gap between germline ends came to 10 bases. The CDR3 sequence is 15 residues long. Assay used: immunoSEQ multiplex PCR; TCRdb lists only in-frame clones, some missing. Seen here are approximately 730,000 clones, 70% to 90% observed once, and the top ten hold 0.0095% to 0.013%. The sample also formed part of further work on human thymus T cells. According to that study: In corrective heart surgery, resections were taken, and these provided the thymus tissue. Repertoires sampled from thymus and blood appeared biased in V and J gene usage. Related studies noted strongly shared thymic repertoires across unrelated people.

This receptor was identified in a girl under three years old with a congenital heart defect. This chain connects TRBV6-1 to TRBJ2-7; D call uncertain. Sequenced: thymocytes. The chain's CDR3 is CASSEDNPSSYEQYF. CDR3 bases: TGTGCCAGCAGTGAAGATAATCCTAGCTCCTACGAGCAGTACTTC.